Presented here are 10 T cell receptor beta chains from one specimen sequenced in a study of blood T cell repertoires in COVID-19. Generated by immunoSEQ multiplex PCR, the TCRdb table keeps only in-frame clones and is missing some. The data contain tens of thousands of clones, 70% to 90% of them singletons. Sequences were obtained from peripheral blood. Receptors originate from an elderly woman with acute or convalescent COVID-19.

The rearrangement joins TRBV4-2 to TRBJ1-5, with a possible D match to TRBD1 (5 bases). CDR3 size: 14 residues. Germline CDR1 and CDR2: LGHNA and YNFKEQ. Between the trimmed V and J ends, which lost 4 bases and 4 bases, there was a span of 11 bases. The DNA of the CDR3 is TGTGCCAGCAGCCCCCCGGGGGGTAATCAGCCCCAGCATTTT. Its protein product is CASSPPGGNQPQHF.

The CDR3 nucleotides read TGCAGCGTTGGAGGTGGGGGGGACTCCTACGAGCAGTACTTC. This sequence encodes CSVGGGGDSYEQYF. The chain joins TRBV29-1 to TRBJ2-7; TRBD2 agrees at 7 bases. Trimming took 4 bases from V and 0 from J; bases not matched to a gene: 6. CDR1 and CDR2 from the germline V gene are SQVTM and ANQGSEA. The CDR3 consists of 14 residues.

This clone was counted once. CDR3 sequence: CASTIGSGGAYNEQFF. The CDR3 DNA is TGCGCCAGCACCATCGGGAGCGGGGGGGCCTACAATGAGCAGTTCTTC. The rearrangement uses TRBV5-1 and TRBJ2-1, with 10 bases aligning to TRBD2. This CDR3 has 16 residues. The germline gives CDR1 SGHRS, CDR2 YFSETQ. The V gene end was trimmed by 6 bases and the J gene end by 2 bases; junction bases not matched to a gene: 8.

The CDR3 spells CASSQDEGLLEGAQYF. CDR3 sequence (DNA): TGCGCCAGCAGCCAAGATGAGGGGCTCCTAGAGGGGGCCCAGTACTTC. The rearrangement uses TRBV4-3 and TRBJ2-5; D may be TRBD1 (6 bases). V shed 0 bases and J shed 9 bases, with 20 bases lying between them. CDR3 size: 16 residues. Germline-derived CDR1 and CDR2 are LGHNA and YSLEER.

The chain uses TRBV7-9 and TRBJ2-5; D might be TRBD1 (5 bases). Trimming shortened V by 8 bases and J by 5 bases, and 12 bases separated the two germline ends. The CDR3 spans 12 residues. CDR1 and CDR2 from the germline V gene are SEHNR and FQNEAQ (reference sequence). Written as DNA, the CDR3 is TGTGCCAGCGGGGCGACCCGGGAGACCCAGTACTTC. It encodes CASGATRETQYF.

The chain links TRBV6-5 to TRBJ1-2; 9 positions match TRBD1. J gave up 4 bases and V 1 base, and 4 bases lay outside the gene matches. The CDR3 loop spans 15 amino acids. Germline loops: CDR1 MNHEY, CDR2 SVGAGI. The CDR3 DNA sequence: TGTGCCAGCAGTTACTGGGACAGGGAGGGCTATGGCTACACCTTC. It encodes CASSYWDREGYGYTF.

CDR3 in amino acids: CASSVGDWDTIYF. The CDR3 DNA sequence: TGCGCCAGCAGTGTCGGGGACTGGGACACCATATATTTT. The V gene is TRBV10-2, the J gene TRBJ1-3; D is perhaps TRBD1 (5 bases). The V and J ends lost 4 bases and 8 bases respectively, with 12 bases between them. The CDR3 contains 13 residues. Germline V gene data show CDR1 as WSHSY and CDR2 as SAAADI.

The chain recombines TRBV19 with TRBJ1-2; D is possibly TRBD1 (5 bases). V was clipped by 7 bases and J by 0 bases, with 21 bases between them. Germline V gene data show CDR1 as LNHDA and CDR2 as SQIVND (reference sequence). The length of the CDR3 is 17 residues. The CDR3 sequence: CASIPSAGQNTNYGYTF. CDR3 sequence (DNA): TGTGCCAGTATCCCGTCAGCGGGGCAGAACACTAACTATGGCTACACCTTC.

The rearrangement links TRBV5-1 to TRBJ1-2, with D maybe TRBD1 (6 bases). The CDR3 contains 14 residues. V was trimmed by 1 base and J by 6 bases, leaving 13 bases between them. Germline-derived CDR1 and CDR2 are SGHRS and YFSETQ. CDR3 sequence (DNA): TGCGCCAGCAGCTTGAGTTTCGCAGGGGATGGCTACACCTTC. Amino acid sequence: CASSLSFAGDGYTF.

The V call is TRBV7-8, the J call TRBJ1-2; no clear D. The germline V gene has CDR1 SGHVS and CDR2 FQNEAQ. The V gene lost 5 bases and the J gene lost 2 bases, with 12 bases spanning the gap. The CDR3 is made up of 14 amino acids. CDR3 sequence: CASSQMRGNYGYTF. CDR3 sequence (DNA): TGTGCCAGCAGCCAAATGAGAGGGAACTATGGCTACACCTTC.